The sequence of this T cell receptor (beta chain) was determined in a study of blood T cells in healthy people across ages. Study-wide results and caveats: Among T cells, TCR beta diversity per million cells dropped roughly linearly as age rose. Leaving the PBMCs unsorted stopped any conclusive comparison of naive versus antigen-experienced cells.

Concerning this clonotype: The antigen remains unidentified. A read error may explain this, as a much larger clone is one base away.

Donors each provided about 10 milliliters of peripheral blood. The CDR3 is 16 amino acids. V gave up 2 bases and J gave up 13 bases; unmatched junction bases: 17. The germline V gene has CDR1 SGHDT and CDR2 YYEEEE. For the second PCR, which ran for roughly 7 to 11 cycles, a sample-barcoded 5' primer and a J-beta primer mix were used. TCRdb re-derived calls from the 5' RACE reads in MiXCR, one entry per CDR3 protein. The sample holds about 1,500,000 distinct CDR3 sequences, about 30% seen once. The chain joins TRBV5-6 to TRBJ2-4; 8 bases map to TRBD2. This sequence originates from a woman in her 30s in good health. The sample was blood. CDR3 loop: CASSLTGGASYNEQYF. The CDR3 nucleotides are TGTGCCAGCAGCTTAACCGGGGGGGCCTCCTACAATGAGCAGTACTTC.